The clone carrying this TCR beta chain has only a few counts. V gave up 7 bases and J gave up 5 bases, with 18 bases separating them. This CDR3 is built from 15 residues. This record comes from a study of blood T cells in healthy people across ages. With a J-beta primer mix and a sample-barcoded 5' primer, a second PCR ran about 7 to 12 cycles. TCRdb independently ran MiXCR on the 5' RACE reads; one entry per CDR3 protein. The data contain about 1.7 million distinct CDR3 sequences, roughly 27% of them seen just once; the ten biggest clones take up 7.7%. The source material was blood. The clonotype was recovered from a woman between 25 and 40 years old in good health. The chain has TRBV12-3 or TRBV12-4 and TRBJ2-1, with D hard to call. In DNA, the CDR3 is TGTGCCAGCATCACCGCTGGGCTGCCGGACAATGAGCAGTTCTTC. It specifies CASITAGLPDNEQFF.